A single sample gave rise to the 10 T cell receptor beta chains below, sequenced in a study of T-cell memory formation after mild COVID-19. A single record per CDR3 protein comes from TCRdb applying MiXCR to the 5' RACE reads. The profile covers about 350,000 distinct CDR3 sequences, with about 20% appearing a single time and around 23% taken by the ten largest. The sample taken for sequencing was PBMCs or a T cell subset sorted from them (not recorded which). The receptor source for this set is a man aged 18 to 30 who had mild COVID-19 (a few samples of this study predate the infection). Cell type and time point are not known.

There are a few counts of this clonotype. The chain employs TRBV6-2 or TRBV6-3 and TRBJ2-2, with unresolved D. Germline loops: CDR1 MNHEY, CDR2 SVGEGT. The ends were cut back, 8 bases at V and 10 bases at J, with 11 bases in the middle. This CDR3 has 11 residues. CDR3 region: CASRTSAELFF. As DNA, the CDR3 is TGTGCCAGCCGGACCTCGGCGGAGCTGTTTTTT.

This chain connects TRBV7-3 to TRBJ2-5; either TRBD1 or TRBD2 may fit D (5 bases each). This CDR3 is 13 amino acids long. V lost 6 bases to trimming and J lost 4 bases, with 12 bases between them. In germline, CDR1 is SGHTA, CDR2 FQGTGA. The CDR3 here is CASRLAGTETQYF. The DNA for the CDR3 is TGTGCCAGCAGATTAGCCGGGACAGAGACCCAGTACTTC.

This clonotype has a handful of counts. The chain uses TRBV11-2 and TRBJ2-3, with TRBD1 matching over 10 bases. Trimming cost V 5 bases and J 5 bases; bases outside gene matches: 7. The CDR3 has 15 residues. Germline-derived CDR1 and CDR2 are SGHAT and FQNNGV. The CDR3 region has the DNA TGTGCCAGCAGCCGCCGACAGGGGGCGGGAGATACGCAGTATTTT. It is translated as CASSRRQGAGDTQYF.

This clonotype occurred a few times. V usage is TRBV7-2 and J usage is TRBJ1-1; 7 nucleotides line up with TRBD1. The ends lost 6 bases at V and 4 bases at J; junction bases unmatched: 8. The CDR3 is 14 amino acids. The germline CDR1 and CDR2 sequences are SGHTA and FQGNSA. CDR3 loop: CASSFTPGGTEAFF. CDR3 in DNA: TGTGCCAGCAGTTTCACCCCAGGGGGCACTGAAGCTTTCTTT. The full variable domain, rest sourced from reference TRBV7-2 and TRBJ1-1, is GAGVSQSPSNKVTEKGKDVELRCDPISGHTALYWYRQSLGQGLEFLIYFQGNSAPDKSGLPSDRFSAERTGGSVSTLTIQRTQQEDSAVYLCASSFTPGGTEAFFGQGTRLTVV.

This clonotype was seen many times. The CDR3 DNA reads TGTGCCAGCAGCTTAGGGACGCTGCGCGTGAACACTGAAGCTTTCTTT. It yields the protein CASSLGTLRVNTEAFF. The chain joins TRBV7-2 to TRBJ1-1; D is unclear. V shed 1 base and J shed 0 bases, with 12 bases lying between them. The CDR3 is made up of 16 amino acids. Germline V CDR1 and CDR2: SGHTA, FQGNSA.

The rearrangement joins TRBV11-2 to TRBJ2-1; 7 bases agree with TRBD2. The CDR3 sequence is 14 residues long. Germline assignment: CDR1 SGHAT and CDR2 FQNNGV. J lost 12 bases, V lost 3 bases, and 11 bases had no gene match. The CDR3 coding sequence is TGTGCCAGCAGCTTTACTACCGCTTCGGGGGGGCAGTTCTTC. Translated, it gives CASSFTTASGGQFF.

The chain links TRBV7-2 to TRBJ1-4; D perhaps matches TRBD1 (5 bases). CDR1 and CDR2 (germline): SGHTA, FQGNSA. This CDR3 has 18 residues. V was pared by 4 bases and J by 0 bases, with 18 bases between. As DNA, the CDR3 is TGTGCCAGCAGCTCAGCCGGGAGGGGAGTGGCAACTAATGAAAAACTGTTTTTT. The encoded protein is CASSSAGRGVATNEKLFF.

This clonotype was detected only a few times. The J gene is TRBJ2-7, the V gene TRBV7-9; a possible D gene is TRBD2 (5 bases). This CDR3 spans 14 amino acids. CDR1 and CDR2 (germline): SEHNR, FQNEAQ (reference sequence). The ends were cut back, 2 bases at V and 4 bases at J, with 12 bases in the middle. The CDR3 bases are TGTGCCAGCAGCTTATTTGAGTCGGGGTACGAGCAGTACTTC. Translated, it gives CASSLFESGYEQYF. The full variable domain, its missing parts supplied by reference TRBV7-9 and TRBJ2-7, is DTGVSQNPRHKITKRGQNVTFRCDPISEHNRLYWYRQTLGQGPEFLTYFQNEAQLEKSRLLSDRFSAERPKGSFSTLEIQRTEQGDSAMYLCASSLFESGYEQYFGPGTRLTVT.

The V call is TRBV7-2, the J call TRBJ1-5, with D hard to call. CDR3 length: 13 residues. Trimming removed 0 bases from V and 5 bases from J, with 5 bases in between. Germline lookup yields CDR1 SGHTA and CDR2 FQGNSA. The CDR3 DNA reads TGTGCCAGCAGCTTAGCCTTGTATCAGCCCCAGCATTTT. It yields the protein CASSLALYQPQHF.

The CDR3, as DNA: TGCGCCAGCAGCCGCGGTAGGGGGCTCAACACTGAAGCTTTCTTT. Residues: CASSRGRGLNTEAFF. This chain links TRBV4-3 with TRBJ1-1; TRBD1 agrees at 7 bases. The V gene end was trimmed by 4 bases and the J gene end by 2 bases; junction bases not matched to a gene: 7. Per germline, CDR1 LGHNA and CDR2 YSLEER. The CDR3 is 15 amino acids.